Listed below are T cell receptor beta chains from one sample, sequenced in a study of T cells after yellow fever vaccination. One entry per CDR3 protein results from TCRdb running MiXCR on the 5' RACE reads. The table has some 600,000 distinct CDR3 sequences, roughly an eighth seen once. The source material was PBMCs, sampled on the day of the yellow fever booster vaccination. The receptors were sampled from a man younger than 40 who received the YFV17D yellow fever vaccine. The CDR3 runs from the conserved cysteine through the conserved F or W. The D gene is left open where the match is weak. Some rows have no size entry. The others give once, few or many, or a class for an expanded clone.

d_gene: NA; j_gene: TRBJ1-3; abundance: NA; v_gene: TRBV12-3/TRBV12-4; CDR3aa: CATIKDSISGNTIYF; CDR3nt: TGTGCCACCATTAAAGATTCCATCTCTGGAAACACCATATATTTT
d_gene: TRBD1; j_gene: TRBJ2-1; abundance: NA; v_gene: TRBV7-2; CDR3aa: CASSLEGQGVNEQFF; CDR3nt: TGTGCCAGCAGCTTAGAGGGACAGGGTGTCAATGAGCAGTTCTTC
d_gene: NA; j_gene: TRBJ2-1; abundance: NA; v_gene: TRBV29-1; CDR3aa: CSVEWGWGNEQFF; CDR3nt: TGCAGCGTCGAGTGGGGTTGGGGCAATGAGCAGTTCTTC
d_gene: NA; j_gene: TRBJ2-7; abundance: many; v_gene: TRBV7-8; CDR3aa: CASSLVQGARREVVYEQYF; CDR3nt: TGTGCCAGCAGCTTAGTGCAGGGGGCTCGACGGGAGGTGGTTTACGAGCAGTACTTC
d_gene: TRBD2; j_gene: TRBJ2-1; abundance: NA; v_gene: TRBV12-3/TRBV12-4; CDR3aa: CASSPIPASGRANEQFF; CDR3nt: TGTGCCAGCAGTCCCATCCCCGCTAGCGGGAGGGCCAATGAGCAGTTCTTC
d_gene: NA; j_gene: TRBJ1-1; abundance: NA; v_gene: TRBV27; CDR3aa: CASSFRRVGSKAFF; CDR3nt: TGTGCCAGTAGTTTTAGACGTGTGGGGAGCAAAGCTTTCTTT
d_gene: NA; j_gene: TRBJ2-2; abundance: many; v_gene: TRBV20-1; CDR3aa: CSARGGRELFF; CDR3nt: TGCAGTGCCAGGGGGGGTAGGGAGCTGTTTTTT
d_gene: NA; j_gene: TRBJ2-7; abundance: few; v_gene: TRBV3-1; CDR3aa: CASSQEEGMRGEQYF; CDR3nt: TGTGCCAGCAGCCAAGAAGAGGGAATGCGGGGCGAGCAGTACTTC
d_gene: TRBD2; j_gene: TRBJ2-7; abundance: NA; v_gene: TRBV10-2; CDR3aa: CASSPSRTSGRAEQYF; CDR3nt: TGCGCCAGCAGCCCCTCAAGGACTAGCGGGAGGGCCGAGCAGTACTTC
d_gene: NA; j_gene: TRBJ1-1; abundance: few; v_gene: TRBV7-9; CDR3aa: CASSLFREGTEAFF; CDR3nt: TGTGCCAGCAGCTTATTCAGGGAGGGCACTGAAGCTTTCTTT
d_gene: TRBD2; j_gene: TRBJ2-5; abundance: NA; v_gene: TRBV20-1; CDR3aa: CSARGLGRLQETQYF; CDR3nt: TGCAGTGCTAGGGGACTAGGAAGGCTCCAAGAGACCCAGTACTTC
d_gene: NA; j_gene: TRBJ2-6; abundance: NA; v_gene: TRBV4-3; CDR3aa: CASSQVKWRSGANVLTF; CDR3nt: TGCGCCAGCAGCCAAGTGAAGTGGCGCTCTGGGGCCAACGTCCTGACTTTC
d_gene: NA; j_gene: TRBJ2-5; abundance: few; v_gene: TRBV5-5; CDR3aa: CASSLNGVLETQYF; CDR3nt: TGTGCCAGCAGCTTGAATGGGGTTTTGGAGACCCAGTACTTC
d_gene: NA; j_gene: TRBJ1-1; abundance: few; v_gene: TRBV29-1; CDR3aa: CSAPHSGDTEAFF; CDR3nt: TGCAGCGCGCCGCATTCAGGAGACACTGAAGCTTTCTTT
d_gene: NA; j_gene: TRBJ2-3; abundance: once; v_gene: TRBV12-5; CDR3aa: CASGLSQNRTDTQYF; CDR3nt: TGTGCTAGTGGTTTGTCCCAGAACCGCACAGATACGCAGTATTTT
d_gene: TRBD2; j_gene: TRBJ2-1; abundance: NA; v_gene: TRBV20-1; CDR3aa: CSATGTSVSYNEQFF; CDR3nt: TGCAGTGCTACCGGGACTAGCGTATCCTACAATGAGCAGTTCTTC
d_gene: TRBD1; j_gene: TRBJ1-1; abundance: NA; v_gene: TRBV24-1; CDR3aa: CATSARGPWFTEAFF; CDR3nt: TGTGCCACCAGTGCAAGGGGGCCTTGGTTCACTGAAGCTTTCTTT
d_gene: NA; j_gene: TRBJ2-7; abundance: few; v_gene: TRBV7-8; CDR3aa: CASSLRGSRSYEQYF; CDR3nt: TGTGCCAGCAGCTTGAGGGGCTCCCGCTCCTACGAGCAGTACTTC
d_gene: NA; j_gene: TRBJ2-2; abundance: few; v_gene: TRBV30; CDR3aa: CAWTTGGELFF; CDR3nt: TGTGCCTGGACGACAGGCGGGGAGCTGTTTTTT
d_gene: NA; j_gene: TRBJ2-6; abundance: few; v_gene: TRBV7-2; CDR3aa: CAILAGANVLTF; CDR3nt: TGTGCCATTTTAGCTGGGGCCAACGTCCTGACTTTC
d_gene: NA; j_gene: TRBJ1-6; abundance: NA; v_gene: TRBV30; CDR3aa: CAWRTNEGDSPLHF; CDR3nt: TGTGCCTGGAGAACAAACGAGGGGGACTCACCCCTCCACTTT
d_gene: TRBD1; j_gene: TRBJ2-7; abundance: few; v_gene: TRBV6-1; CDR3aa: CASTWTGGRDEQYF; CDR3nt: TGTGCCAGCACATGGACAGGGGGCCGGGACGAGCAGTACTTC
d_gene: NA; j_gene: TRBJ2-1; abundance: NA; v_gene: TRBV11-3; CDR3aa: CASRQWGDSYNEQFF; CDR3nt: TGTGCCAGCAGACAGTGGGGGGACTCCTACAATGAGCAGTTCTTC
d_gene: TRBD1; j_gene: TRBJ1-1; abundance: NA; v_gene: TRBV6-1; CDR3aa: CASSTRQGGMNTEAFF; CDR3nt: TGTGCCAGCAGTACCAGACAGGGAGGGATGAACACTGAAGCTTTCTTT
d_gene: TRBD2; j_gene: TRBJ2-7; abundance: NA; v_gene: TRBV20-1; CDR3aa: CSASDSGSIYEQYF; CDR3nt: TGCAGTGCTAGTGACAGCGGGAGTATATACGAGCAGTACTTC
d_gene: TRBD1; j_gene: TRBJ2-7; abundance: few; v_gene: TRBV6-1; CDR3aa: CASRDREKGTYEQYF; CDR3nt: TGTGCCAGCAGGGACAGGGAGAAAGGGACCTACGAGCAGTACTTC
d_gene: NA; j_gene: TRBJ2-3; abundance: NA; v_gene: TRBV24-1; CDR3aa: CATSPGSDTQYF; CDR3nt: TGTGCCACCTCGCCGGGATCGGATACGCAGTATTTT